This TCR beta chain was profiled in a study of blood T cell dynamics during melanoma immunotherapy. The overall study: Metastatic melanoma patients received first-line pembrolizumab or nivolumab plus ipilimumab. Findings and limits, study-wide: The most clonal sorted CD8+ subset, immune-effector cells, was closest to cell-free DNA CDR3 sequences.

This CDR3 is 15 amino acids long. With 5 bases clipped from V and 3 bases from J, the junction kept 9 bases outside the gene matches. Germline values: CDR1 SGHVS, CDR2 FNYEAQ. The assay received all extracted DNA from sorted CD8+ subsets. The data were produced by immunoSEQ multiplex PCR, yet TCRdb's version contains in-frame clones alone and is incomplete. The sample carries 15,000 to 20,000 clones, less than 95% recorded once. About this clone itself: Its antigen is not identified.

Noted time point: week 3, after first cycle of checkpoint inhibitor. Patients with prior systemic cancer treatment, concomitant immunosuppressants, or other active malignancies were excluded. The TCR was taken from a human donor with melanoma. V gene TRBV7-6 combines with J gene TRBJ2-7; TRBD2 aligns across 8 bases. Source: effector memory CD8+ T cells from blood, taken from a patient treated with checkpoint blockade. CDR3 region: CASSPSSGSIYEQYF. The CDR3 nucleotides are TGTGCCAGCAGCCCCTCGAGCGGGAGTATCTACGAGCAGTACTTC.